This T cell receptor beta chain was profiled in a study of cytomegalovirus exposure and HLA in healthy donors. Per the germline V gene, CDR1 is SEHNR and CDR2 is FQNEAQ (reference sequence). This CDR3 region has 13 residues. A multiplex PCR was run with 60 Vbeta primers and 13 Jbeta primers. Clones were read by immunoSEQ multiplex PCR, and TCRdb kept only the in-frame ones, dropping some. This table has about 200,000 clones, 75% to 85% appearing once. About this clone itself: The germline gene is not matched at one end of the junction; a read error may be the cause.

The chain has TRBV7-9 and TRBJ1-1; TRBD1 is a possible D gene (6 bases). What was sequenced was PBMCs. The clonotype was recovered from a woman between 40 and 50 years old in good health and CMV-seronegative. Written as DNA, the CDR3 is TGTTCCAGCAGCCGGACAGTAAGGGCTGAAGCTTTCTTT. This gives the protein CSSSRTVRAEAFF. Full variable domain (rest looked up from reference TRBV7-9 and TRBJ1-1): DTGVSQNPRHKITKRGQNVTFRCDPISEHNRLYWYRQTLGQGPEFLTYFQNEAQLEKSRLLSDRFSAERPKGSFSTLEIQRTEQGDSAMYLCSSSRTVRAEAFFGQGTRLTVV.